This TCR beta chain was obtained from a study of CD8 T cells in ankylosing spondylitis. TCRdb processed the 5' RACE reads anew with MiXCR; each CDR3 protein has one entry. The sample lists fewer than 150,000 distinct CDR3 sequences, about 7% occurring once. The CDR3 consists of 13 residues. V lost 7 bases, J lost 1 base, and 11 bases lay in between. This clonotype was recorded many times. The receptor was isolated from a female donor with ankylosing spondylitis or in good health (not recorded which). The chain recombines TRBV12-3 or TRBV12-4 with TRBJ2-7; TRBD1 might be the D (5 bases). Sequences were obtained from blood, either unsorted or a sorted T cell fraction (not recorded which). The CDR3 region is CASMLTGSYEQYF. CDR3 nucleotide sequence: TGTGCCAGCATGTTAACAGGTTCCTACGAGCAGTACTTC.